A selection of T cell receptor beta chains follows, all from one sample in a study of blood T cells in healthy people across ages. From the 5' RACE reads, TCRdb called clonotypes with MiXCR, one entry per CDR3 protein. Among 550,000 to 750,000 distinct CDR3 sequences listed, roughly 21% were seen once. The sequencing sample was made of blood. The receptor source for this set is a man between 65 and 85 years old in good health. The CDR3 runs from the conserved cysteine through the conserved F or W. A D gene is named only where the DNA matches it firmly. Only some rows state a clone size, as once, few, many or a class for expanded clones.

j_gene: TRBJ2-3; v_gene: TRBV4-2; d_gene: TRBD1; abundance: NA; CDR3aa: CASSQEGTVGGTDTQYF; CDR3nt: TGTGCCAGCAGCCAAGAGGGGACAGTAGGAGGTACAGATACGCAGTATTTT
j_gene: TRBJ1-2; v_gene: TRBV20-1; d_gene: TRBD1; abundance: few; CDR3aa: CSATKRQGTYGYTF; CDR3nt: TGCAGTGCTACTAAGAGACAGGGGACCTATGGCTACACCTTC
j_gene: TRBJ2-5; v_gene: TRBV20-1; d_gene: TRBD1; abundance: many; CDR3aa: CSAPRQGRETQYF; CDR3nt: TGCAGTGCCCCTAGACAGGGGCGAGAGACCCAGTACTTC
j_gene: TRBJ2-5; v_gene: TRBV30; d_gene: NA; abundance: few; CDR3aa: CAWSLLYQETQYF; CDR3nt: TGTGCCTGGAGTTTACTGTACCAAGAGACCCAGTACTTC
j_gene: TRBJ2-5; v_gene: TRBV6-5; d_gene: NA; abundance: NA; CDR3aa: CASETRRRETQYF; CDR3nt: TGTGCCAGTGAAACACGGCGCCGAGAGACCCAGTACTTC
j_gene: TRBJ2-5; v_gene: TRBV15; d_gene: NA; abundance: NA; CDR3aa: CATSREKARSGGETQYF; CDR3nt: TGTGCCACCAGCAGAGAAAAGGCTAGAAGTGGAGGAGAGACCCAGTACTTC
j_gene: TRBJ2-5; v_gene: TRBV5-1; d_gene: TRBD2; abundance: NA; CDR3aa: CASSSGTKGRETQYF; CDR3nt: TGCGCCAGCAGCTCCGGGACTAAGGGGCGAGAGACCCAGTACTTC
j_gene: TRBJ2-1; v_gene: TRBV20-1; d_gene: NA; abundance: few; CDR3aa: CSAATGYNEQFF; CDR3nt: TGCAGTGCTGCCACAGGGTACAATGAGCAGTTCTTC
j_gene: TRBJ2-1; v_gene: TRBV28; d_gene: TRBD2; abundance: few; CDR3aa: CASSPTPGLAMSSYSEQFF; CDR3nt: TGTGCCAGCAGTCCCACTCCGGGACTAGCGATGAGCTCCTACAGTGAGCAGTTCTTC
j_gene: TRBJ2-3; v_gene: TRBV5-1; d_gene: TRBD2; abundance: NA; CDR3aa: CASSLLADPSTDTQYF; CDR3nt: TGCGCCAGCAGCTTGCTAGCGGATCCTAGCACAGATACGCAGTATTTT
j_gene: TRBJ2-5; v_gene: TRBV7-2; d_gene: NA; abundance: NA; CDR3aa: CASSLGMLQETQYF; CDR3nt: TGTGCCAGCAGCTTAGGGATGTTACAAGAGACCCAGTACTTC
j_gene: TRBJ2-5; v_gene: TRBV7-7; d_gene: NA; abundance: NA; CDR3aa: CASSPGLRQETQYF; CDR3nt: TGTGCTAGCAGCCCCGGGTTGCGGCAAGAGACCCAGTACTTC
j_gene: TRBJ2-1; v_gene: TRBV7-2; d_gene: NA; abundance: NA; CDR3aa: CASSLAGGSSYNERFF; CDR3nt: TGTGCCAGCAGCTTAGCAGGGGGTAGCTCCTACAATGAGCGGTTCTTC
j_gene: TRBJ2-1; v_gene: TRBV20-1; d_gene: TRBD2; abundance: few; CDR3aa: CSARDRASGRKNEQFF; CDR3nt: TGCAGTGCTAGAGATCGGGCTAGCGGGAGAAAAAATGAGCAGTTCTTC
j_gene: TRBJ2-5; v_gene: TRBV7-2; d_gene: NA; abundance: NA; CDR3aa: CASSWRGQEAQYF; CDR3nt: TGTGCCAGCAGCTGGCGGGGCCAAGAGGCCCAGTACTTC
j_gene: TRBJ2-3; v_gene: TRBV7-2; d_gene: TRBD2; abundance: few; CDR3aa: CASSPLGGRAQVTQYF; CDR3nt: TGTGCCAGCAGCCCACTGGGCGGGAGGGCCCAGGTAACGCAGTATTTT
j_gene: TRBJ2-7; v_gene: TRBV7-8; d_gene: NA; abundance: few; CDR3aa: CASSLASGAGSYERYF; CDR3nt: TGTGCCAGCAGCTTAGCATCAGGGGCAGGGTCCTACGAGCGGTACTTC
j_gene: TRBJ2-1; v_gene: TRBV11-2; d_gene: TRBD1; abundance: few; CDR3aa: CASSSLVNRGNEQFF; CDR3nt: TGTGCCAGCAGCTCGCTAGTTAACAGGGGCAATGAGCAGTTCTTC
j_gene: TRBJ2-5; v_gene: TRBV7-9; d_gene: NA; abundance: NA; CDR3aa: CASSPSGPRLETQYF; CDR3nt: TGTGCCAGCAGCCCCTCCGGGCCTCGACTAGAGACCCAGTACTTC
j_gene: TRBJ1-2; v_gene: TRBV4-1; d_gene: TRBD1; abundance: many; CDR3aa: CASSQATGAGYTF; CDR3nt: TGCGCCAGCAGCCAAGCGACAGGGGCTGGCTACACCTTC
j_gene: TRBJ2-1; v_gene: TRBV11-2; d_gene: TRBD2; abundance: NA; CDR3aa: CASSLLASGVPGNEQFF; CDR3nt: TGTGCCAGCAGCTTACTGGCTAGCGGGGTCCCGGGCAATGAGCAGTTCTTC
j_gene: TRBJ1-5; v_gene: TRBV12-3/TRBV12-4; d_gene: NA; abundance: NA; CDR3aa: CASSLWKLGANQPQHF; CDR3nt: TGTGCCAGCAGTTTATGGAAGCTAGGGGCAAATCAGCCCCAGCATTTT
j_gene: TRBJ2-7; v_gene: TRBV20-1; d_gene: NA; abundance: NA; CDR3aa: CSALPGGDVYEQYF; CDR3nt: TGCAGTGCCCTACCCGGAGGGGACGTCTACGAGCAGTACTTC
j_gene: TRBJ2-7; v_gene: TRBV5-1; d_gene: NA; abundance: few; CDR3aa: CASSLATSLGDEQYF; CDR3nt: TGCGCCAGCAGCTTGGCGACCTCCTTGGGGGACGAGCAGTACTTC
j_gene: TRBJ2-7; v_gene: TRBV6-2/TRBV6-3; d_gene: NA; abundance: NA; CDR3aa: CASSYEGAKRDMGEQYF; CDR3nt: TGTGCCAGCAGTTACGAAGGGGCTAAGCGGGACATGGGCGAGCAGTACTTC
j_gene: TRBJ2-5; v_gene: TRBV5-1; d_gene: TRBD2; abundance: NA; CDR3aa: CASSLLAGARAETQYF; CDR3nt: TGCGCCAGCAGCTTACTAGCGGGAGCGAGAGCAGAGACCCAGTACTTC
j_gene: TRBJ1-4; v_gene: TRBV5-1; d_gene: TRBD1; abundance: NA; CDR3aa: CASSFGQANEKLFF; CDR3nt: TGCGCCAGCAGCTTTGGACAGGCAAATGAAAAACTGTTTTTT
j_gene: TRBJ1-1; v_gene: TRBV10-2; d_gene: TRBD1; abundance: NA; CDR3aa: CASNDRVTEAFF; CDR3nt: TGCGCCAGTAATGACAGGGTTACTGAAGCTTTCTTT
j_gene: TRBJ2-5; v_gene: TRBV7-9; d_gene: NA; abundance: NA; CDR3aa: CASSPLGLLYQETQYF; CDR3nt: TGTGCCAGCAGCCCATTGGGTCTCCTGTACCAAGAGACCCAGTACTTC
j_gene: TRBJ1-1; v_gene: TRBV10-3; d_gene: NA; abundance: NA; CDR3aa: CAIRKSEGNTEAFF; CDR3nt: TGTGCCATCAGGAAGAGTGAGGGAAACACTGAAGCTTTCTTT
j_gene: TRBJ2-3; v_gene: TRBV20-1; d_gene: TRBD2; abundance: many; CDR3aa: CSPRTSGADTQYF; CDR3nt: TGCAGTCCTAGGACTAGCGGGGCAGATACGCAGTATTTT
j_gene: TRBJ2-4; v_gene: TRBV20-1; d_gene: NA; abundance: many; CDR3aa: CSARDLGMSLKNIQYF; CDR3nt: TGCAGTGCTAGAGATCTTGGGATGTCCTTAAAAAACATTCAGTACTTC
j_gene: TRBJ2-5; v_gene: TRBV29-1; d_gene: NA; abundance: few; CDR3aa: CSVEGPSLLETQYF; CDR3nt: TGCAGCGTTGAAGGTCCGTCGCTTTTGGAGACCCAGTACTTC
j_gene: TRBJ1-5; v_gene: TRBV12-3/TRBV12-4; d_gene: NA; abundance: few; CDR3aa: CASKVRGSNQPQHF; CDR3nt: TGTGCCAGCAAGGTGAGGGGTAGCAATCAGCCCCAGCATTTT
j_gene: TRBJ2-6; v_gene: TRBV7-3; d_gene: NA; abundance: few; CDR3aa: CASSLHGSGANVLTF; CDR3nt: TGTGCCAGCAGCCTACATGGCTCTGGGGCCAACGTCCTGACTTTC
j_gene: TRBJ1-2; v_gene: TRBV18; d_gene: TRBD1; abundance: few; CDR3aa: CASSPPTTGSYGYTF; CDR3nt: TGTGCCAGCTCACCACCGACGACAGGGTCGTATGGCTACACCTTC
j_gene: TRBJ2-4; v_gene: TRBV7-9; d_gene: NA; abundance: NA; CDR3aa: CVSSFGFQGAEYF; CDR3nt: TGTGTCAGCAGCTTTGGCTTCCAAGGGGCGGAGTACTTC
j_gene: TRBJ2-2; v_gene: TRBV28; d_gene: NA; abundance: NA; CDR3aa: CASSLRANHPAELFF; CDR3nt: TGTGCCAGCAGTCTCAGGGCCAACCATCCTGCGGAGCTGTTTTTT
j_gene: TRBJ2-1; v_gene: TRBV29-1; d_gene: TRBD2; abundance: NA; CDR3aa: CSVASGTSPGRSYNEQFF; CDR3nt: TGCAGCGTCGCTAGCGGGACATCCCCGGGTCGCTCCTACAATGAGCAGTTCTTC
j_gene: TRBJ2-1; v_gene: TRBV5-1; d_gene: TRBD2; abundance: NA; CDR3aa: CASSLGTSGGVNEQFF; CDR3nt: TGCGCCAGCAGCCTTGGGACTAGCGGGGGAGTGAATGAGCAGTTCTTC
j_gene: TRBJ2-3; v_gene: TRBV15; d_gene: NA; abundance: NA; CDR3aa: CATSRDDSIRPTQYF; CDR3nt: TGTGCCACCAGCAGAGATGATTCCATTCGACCTACGCAGTATTTT
j_gene: TRBJ2-7; v_gene: TRBV20-1; d_gene: NA; abundance: few; CDR3aa: CSASPGDLTEQYF; CDR3nt: TGCAGTGCCTCCCCGGGAGACCTGACCGAGCAGTACTTC
j_gene: TRBJ2-7; v_gene: TRBV7-2; d_gene: NA; abundance: NA; CDR3aa: CASSLEDPWGYEQYF; CDR3nt: TGTGCCAGCAGCTTAGAGGATCCCTGGGGCTACGAGCAGTACTTC
j_gene: TRBJ2-5; v_gene: TRBV29-1; d_gene: NA; abundance: many; CDR3aa: CSGTMGRETQYF; CDR3nt: TGCAGTGGGACGATGGGGCGGGAGACCCAGTACTTC
j_gene: TRBJ2-5; v_gene: TRBV4-1; d_gene: NA; abundance: few; CDR3aa: CASSRRNLEEETQYF; CDR3nt: TGCGCCAGCAGCCGGCGTAATTTGGAGGAAGAGACCCAGTACTTC
j_gene: TRBJ2-5; v_gene: TRBV6-2/TRBV6-3; d_gene: NA; abundance: once; CDR3aa: CASSLTLNREETQYF; CDR3nt: TGTGCCAGCAGTTTAACATTAAACAGGGAAGAGACCCAGTACTTC
j_gene: TRBJ2-2; v_gene: TRBV20-1; d_gene: NA; abundance: many; CDR3aa: CSAAGPRIGELFF; CDR3nt: TGCAGTGCGGCGGGACCCAGGATAGGGGAGCTGTTTTTT
j_gene: TRBJ2-7; v_gene: TRBV29-1; d_gene: NA; abundance: few; CDR3aa: CSVEDLQSYEQYF; CDR3nt: TGCAGCGTTGAAGATCTACAATCCTACGAGCAGTACTTC
j_gene: TRBJ2-7; v_gene: TRBV21-1; d_gene: NA; abundance: few; CDR3aa: CASNFSGQGIIEQYF; CDR3nt: TGTGCCAGCAATTTTTCCGGACAGGGAATAATCGAGCAGTACTTC
j_gene: TRBJ1-5; v_gene: TRBV10-3; d_gene: NA; abundance: NA; CDR3aa: CAISESGGFQPQHF; CDR3nt: TGTGCCATCAGTGAGTCTGGGGGGTTCCAGCCCCAGCATTTT
j_gene: TRBJ2-7; v_gene: TRBV28; d_gene: NA; abundance: few; CDR3aa: CASGLSPYEQYF; CDR3nt: TGTGCCAGCGGTTTGTCTCCCTACGAGCAGTACTTC
j_gene: TRBJ1-5; v_gene: TRBV12-3/TRBV12-4; d_gene: NA; abundance: NA; CDR3aa: CASRQGYNQPQHF; CDR3nt: TGTGCCAGCAGGCAGGGTTACAATCAGCCCCAGCATTTT
j_gene: TRBJ2-7; v_gene: TRBV7-2; d_gene: TRBD1; abundance: few; CDR3aa: CASSLADRVGYEQYF; CDR3nt: TGTGCCAGCAGCTTAGCGGACAGGGTAGGGTACGAGCAGTACTTC
j_gene: TRBJ2-7; v_gene: TRBV24-1; d_gene: TRBD1; abundance: NA; CDR3aa: CATSDRGSGEQYF; CDR3nt: TGTGCCACCAGTGACAGGGGGTCGGGCGAGCAGTACTTC
j_gene: TRBJ2-7; v_gene: TRBV20-1; d_gene: NA; abundance: few; CDR3aa: CSARGWGNSYEQYF; CDR3nt: TGCAGTGCTAGAGGTTGGGGAAATTCCTACGAGCAGTACTTC